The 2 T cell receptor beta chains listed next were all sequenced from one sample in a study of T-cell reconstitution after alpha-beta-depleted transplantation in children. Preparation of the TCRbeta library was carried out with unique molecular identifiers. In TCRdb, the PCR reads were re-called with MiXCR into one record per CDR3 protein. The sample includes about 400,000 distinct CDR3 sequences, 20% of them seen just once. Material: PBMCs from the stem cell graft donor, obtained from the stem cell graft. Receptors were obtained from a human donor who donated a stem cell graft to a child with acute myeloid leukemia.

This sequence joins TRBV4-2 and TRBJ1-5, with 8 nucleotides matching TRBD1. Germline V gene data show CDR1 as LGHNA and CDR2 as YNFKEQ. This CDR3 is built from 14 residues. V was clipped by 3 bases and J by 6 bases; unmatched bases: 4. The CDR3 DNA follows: TGTGCCAGCAGCCATGGGACAGGAGCTCAGCCCCAGCATTTT. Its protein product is CASSHGTGAQPQHF.

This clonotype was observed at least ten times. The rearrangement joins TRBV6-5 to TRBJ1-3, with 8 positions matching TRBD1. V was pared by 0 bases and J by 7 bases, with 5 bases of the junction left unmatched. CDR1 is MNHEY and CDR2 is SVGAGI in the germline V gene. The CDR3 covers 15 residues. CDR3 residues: CASSYSGRGLNTIYF. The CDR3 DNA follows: TGTGCCAGCAGTTACTCGGGCAGGGGGCTGAACACCATATATTTT.